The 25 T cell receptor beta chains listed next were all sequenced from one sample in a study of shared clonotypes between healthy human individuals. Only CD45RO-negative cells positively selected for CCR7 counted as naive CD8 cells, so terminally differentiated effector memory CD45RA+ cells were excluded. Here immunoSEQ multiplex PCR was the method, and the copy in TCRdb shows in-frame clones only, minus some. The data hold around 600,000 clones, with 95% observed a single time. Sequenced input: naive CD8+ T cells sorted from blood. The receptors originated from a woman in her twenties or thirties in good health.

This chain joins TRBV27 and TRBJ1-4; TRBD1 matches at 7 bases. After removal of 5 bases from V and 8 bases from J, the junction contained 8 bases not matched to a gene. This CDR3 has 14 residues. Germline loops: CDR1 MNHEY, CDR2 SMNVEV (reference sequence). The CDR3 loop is CASSQQGLGEKLFF. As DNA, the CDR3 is TGTGCCAGCAGTCAACAGGGGCTTGGGGAAAAACTGTTTTTT.

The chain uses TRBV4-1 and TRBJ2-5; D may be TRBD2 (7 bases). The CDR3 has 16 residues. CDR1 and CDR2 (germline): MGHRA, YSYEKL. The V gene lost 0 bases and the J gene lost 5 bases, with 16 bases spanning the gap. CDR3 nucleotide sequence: TGCGCCAGCAGCCAAGATGGAGGCGGCGGGGGCGAGACCCAGTACTTC. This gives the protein CASSQDGGGGGETQYF.

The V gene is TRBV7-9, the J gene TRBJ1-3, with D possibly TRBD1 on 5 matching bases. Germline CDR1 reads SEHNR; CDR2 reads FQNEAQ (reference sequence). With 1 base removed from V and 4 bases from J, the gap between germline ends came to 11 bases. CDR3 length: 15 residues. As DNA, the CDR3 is TGTGCCAGCAGCTTAGTTACAGGAGAAGGAAACACCATATATTTT. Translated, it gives CASSLVTGEGNTIYF. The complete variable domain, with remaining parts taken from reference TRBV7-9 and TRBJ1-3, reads DTGVSQNPRHKITKRGQNVTFRCDPISEHNRLYWYRQTLGQGPEFLTYFQNEAQLEKSRLLSDRFSAERPKGSFSTLEIQRTEQGDSAMYLCASSLVTGEGNTIYFGEGSWLTVV.

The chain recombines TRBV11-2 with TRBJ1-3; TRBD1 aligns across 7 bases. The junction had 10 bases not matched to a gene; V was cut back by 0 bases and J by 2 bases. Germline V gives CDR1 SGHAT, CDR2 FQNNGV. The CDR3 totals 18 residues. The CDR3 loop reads CASSLEVQGGVAGNTIYF. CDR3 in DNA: TGTGCCAGCAGCTTAGAGGTCCAAGGGGGCGTGGCTGGAAACACCATATATTTT.

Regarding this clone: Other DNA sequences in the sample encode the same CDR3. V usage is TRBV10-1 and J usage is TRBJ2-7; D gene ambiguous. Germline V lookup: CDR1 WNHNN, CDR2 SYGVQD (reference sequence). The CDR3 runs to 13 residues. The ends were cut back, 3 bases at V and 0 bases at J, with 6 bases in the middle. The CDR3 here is CASSDGSSYEQYF. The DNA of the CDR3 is TGCGCCAGCAGTGATGGTAGCTCCTACGAGCAGTACTTC.

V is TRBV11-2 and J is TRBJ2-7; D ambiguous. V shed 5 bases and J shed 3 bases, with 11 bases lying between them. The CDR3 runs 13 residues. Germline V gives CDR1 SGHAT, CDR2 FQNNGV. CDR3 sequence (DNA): TGTGCCAGCAGCGTAGGAGTTATCTACGAGCAGTACTTC. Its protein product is CASSVGVIYEQYF.

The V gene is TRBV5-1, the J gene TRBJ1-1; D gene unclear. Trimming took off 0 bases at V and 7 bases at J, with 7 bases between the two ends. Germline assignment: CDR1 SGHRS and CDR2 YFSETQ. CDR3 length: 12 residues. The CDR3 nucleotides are TGCGCCAGCAGCTTGGTCGGCAGTGAAGCTTTCTTT. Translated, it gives CASSLVGSEAFF.

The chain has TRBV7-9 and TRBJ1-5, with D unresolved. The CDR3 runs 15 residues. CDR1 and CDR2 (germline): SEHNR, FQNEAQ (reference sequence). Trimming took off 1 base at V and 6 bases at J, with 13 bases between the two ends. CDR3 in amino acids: CASSLGSAYSQPQHF. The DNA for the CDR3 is TGTGCCAGCAGCTTAGGCAGCGCATATAGTCAGCCCCAGCATTTT.

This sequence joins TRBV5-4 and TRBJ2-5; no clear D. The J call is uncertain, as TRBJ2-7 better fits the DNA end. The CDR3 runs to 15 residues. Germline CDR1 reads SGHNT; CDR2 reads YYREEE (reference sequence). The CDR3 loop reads CASSLRYGQEYEQYF. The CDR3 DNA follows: TGTGCCAGCAGCTTGAGGTATGGTCAGGAGTACGAGCAGTACTTC.

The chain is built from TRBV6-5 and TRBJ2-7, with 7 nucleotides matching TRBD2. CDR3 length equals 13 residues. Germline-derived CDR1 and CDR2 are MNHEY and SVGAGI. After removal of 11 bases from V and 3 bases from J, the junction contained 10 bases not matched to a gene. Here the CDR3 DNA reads TGTGCCGTTAAGCGGCTAGCGGACTACGAGCAGTACTTC. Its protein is CAVKRLADYEQYF.

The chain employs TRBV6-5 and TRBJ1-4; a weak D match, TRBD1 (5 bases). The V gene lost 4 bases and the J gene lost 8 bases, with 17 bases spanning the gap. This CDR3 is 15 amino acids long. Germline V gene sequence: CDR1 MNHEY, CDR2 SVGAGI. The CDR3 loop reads CASSWSGGAGEKLFF. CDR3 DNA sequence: TGTGCCAGCAGTTGGTCGGGAGGGGCTGGGGAAAAACTGTTTTTT.

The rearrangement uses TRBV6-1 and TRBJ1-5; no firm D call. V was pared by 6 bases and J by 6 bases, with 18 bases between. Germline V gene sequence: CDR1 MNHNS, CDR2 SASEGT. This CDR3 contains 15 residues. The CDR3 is CASSLHQTVPQPQHF. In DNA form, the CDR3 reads TGTGCCAGCAGCCTTCACCAAACAGTCCCTCAGCCCCAGCATTTT.

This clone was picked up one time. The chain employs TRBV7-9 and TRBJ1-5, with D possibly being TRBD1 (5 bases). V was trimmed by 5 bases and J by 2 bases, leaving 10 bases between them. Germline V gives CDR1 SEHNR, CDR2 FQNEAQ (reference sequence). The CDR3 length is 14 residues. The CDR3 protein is CASSVDTGNQPQHF. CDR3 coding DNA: TGTGCCAGCAGCGTGGACACTGGCAATCAGCCCCAGCATTTT.

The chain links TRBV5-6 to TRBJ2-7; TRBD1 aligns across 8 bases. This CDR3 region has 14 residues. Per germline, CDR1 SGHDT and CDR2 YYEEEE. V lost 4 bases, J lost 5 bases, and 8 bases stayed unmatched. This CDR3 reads CASSLGQGIHEQYF. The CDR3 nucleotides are TGTGCCAGCAGCCTCGGACAGGGAATCCACGAGCAGTACTTC.

CDR3 DNA: TGTGCCAGCAGCCGGACTAGCGGAGCCCTTTTCTCCTACGAGCAGTACTTC. This encodes CASSRTSGALFSYEQYF. This chain joins TRBV5-6 and TRBJ2-7, with 10 bases lining up with TRBD2. CDR3 length equals 17 residues. The germline CDR1 and CDR2 sequences are SGHDT and YYEEEE. The V gene end was trimmed by 4 bases and the J gene end by 0 bases; junction bases not matched to a gene: 10.

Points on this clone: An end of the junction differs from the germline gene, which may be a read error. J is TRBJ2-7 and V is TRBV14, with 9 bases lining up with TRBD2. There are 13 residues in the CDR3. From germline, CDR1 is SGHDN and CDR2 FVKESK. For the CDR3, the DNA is TGTGCCAGCAGCCAAGTATCCGGGACTAGCTACAGCTTC. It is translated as CASSQVSGTSYSF.

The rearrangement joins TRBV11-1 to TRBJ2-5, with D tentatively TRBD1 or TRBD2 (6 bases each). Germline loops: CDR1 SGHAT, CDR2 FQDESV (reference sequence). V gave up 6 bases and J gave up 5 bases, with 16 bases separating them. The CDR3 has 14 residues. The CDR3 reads CASRPGGSSETQYF. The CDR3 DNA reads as TGTGCCAGCAGGCCCGGGGGCTCTTCGGAGACCCAGTACTTC.

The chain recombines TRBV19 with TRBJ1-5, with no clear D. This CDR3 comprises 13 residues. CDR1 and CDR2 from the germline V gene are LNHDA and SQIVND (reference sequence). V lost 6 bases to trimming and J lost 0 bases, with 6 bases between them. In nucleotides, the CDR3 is TGTGCCAGTAGGGGCGTTAGCAATCAGCCCCAGCATTTT. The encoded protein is CASRGVSNQPQHF.

The CDR3 loop is CASRDMNTEAFF. The CDR3, as DNA: TGTGCCAGCAGGGATATGAACACTGAAGCTTTCTTT. This sequence joins TRBV2 and TRBJ1-1; D remains ambiguous. The V and J ends lost 6 bases and 0 bases respectively, with 5 bases between them. Germline V lookup: CDR1 SNHLY, CDR2 FYNNEI. The length of the CDR3 is 12 residues.

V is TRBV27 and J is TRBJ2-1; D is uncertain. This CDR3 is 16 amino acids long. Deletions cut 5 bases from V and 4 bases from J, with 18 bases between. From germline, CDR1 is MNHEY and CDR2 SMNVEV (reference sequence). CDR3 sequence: CASSASIGPIYNEQFF. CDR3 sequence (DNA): TGTGCCAGCAGTGCGTCCATTGGGCCCATTTACAATGAGCAGTTCTTC.

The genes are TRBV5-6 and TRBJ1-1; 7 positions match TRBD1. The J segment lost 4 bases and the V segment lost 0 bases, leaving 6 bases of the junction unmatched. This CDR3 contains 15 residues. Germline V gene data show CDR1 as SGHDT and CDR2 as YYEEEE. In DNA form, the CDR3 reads TGTGCCAGCAGCTTGGGACAGGGAAGTATCACTGAAGCTTTCTTT. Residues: CASSLGQGSITEAFF.

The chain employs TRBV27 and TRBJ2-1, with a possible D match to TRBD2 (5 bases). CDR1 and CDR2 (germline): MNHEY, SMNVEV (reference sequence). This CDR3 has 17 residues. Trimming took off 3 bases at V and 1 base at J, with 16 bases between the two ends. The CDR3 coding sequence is TGTGCCAGCAGTTTGGAGTTCGGGGATGGATCCTACAATGAGCAGTTCTTC. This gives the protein CASSLEFGDGSYNEQFF.

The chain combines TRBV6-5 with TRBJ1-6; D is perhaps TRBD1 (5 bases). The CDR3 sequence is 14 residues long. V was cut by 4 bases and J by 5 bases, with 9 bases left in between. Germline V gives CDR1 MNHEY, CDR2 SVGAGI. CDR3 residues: CASSWGNDNSPLHF. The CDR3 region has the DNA TGTGCCAGCAGTTGGGGGAACGATAATTCACCCCTCCACTTT.

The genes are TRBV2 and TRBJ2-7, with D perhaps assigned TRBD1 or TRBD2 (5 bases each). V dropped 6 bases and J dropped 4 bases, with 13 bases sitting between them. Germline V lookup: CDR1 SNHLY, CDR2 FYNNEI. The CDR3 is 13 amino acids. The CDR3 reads CASRSRDGYEQYF. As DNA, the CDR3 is TGTGCCAGCAGATCGAGGGACGGATACGAGCAGTACTTC.

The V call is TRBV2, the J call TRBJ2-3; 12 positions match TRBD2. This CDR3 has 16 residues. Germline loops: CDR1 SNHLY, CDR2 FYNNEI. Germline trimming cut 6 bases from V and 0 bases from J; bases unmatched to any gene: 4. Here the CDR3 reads CASSRGLAGSTDTQYF. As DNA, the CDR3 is TGTGCCAGCAGCCGAGGACTAGCGGGGAGCACAGATACGCAGTATTTT.